The 17 T cell receptor beta chains listed next were all sequenced from one sample in a study of tumor T cells in aggressive B-cell lymphoma. TCRdb's copy holds only in-frame clones and misses some; the assay was immunoSEQ multiplex PCR. The repertoire consists of over 3,500 clones, with almost 85% occurring once and the leading ten covering less than 50%. The sequenced sample was tumor tissue. These receptor sequences come from an adult with diffuse large B cell lymphoma.

The V gene is TRBV5-1, the J gene TRBJ1-4; no firm D call. The germline V gene encodes CDR1 SGHRS and CDR2 YFSETQ. The CDR3 covers 14 residues. Trimming stripped 7 bases from V and 0 bases from J, with 10 bases between. Here the CDR3 DNA reads TGCGCCAGCGCCCCGGGGACAACTAATGAAAAACTGTTTTTT. Translated: CASAPGTTNEKLFF.

V gene TRBV10-2 combines with J gene TRBJ2-3; 12 nucleotides line up with TRBD2. The CDR3 runs to 14 residues. The germline V gene encodes CDR1 WSHSY and CDR2 SAAADI. V shed 8 bases, J shed 9 bases, and the junction held 9 bases outside the gene matches. The CDR3 sequence: CASSRTSGVRTQYF. CDR3 coding DNA: TGCGCCAGCTCAAGGACTAGCGGGGTTAGAACGCAGTATTTT.

This chain uses TRBV9 with TRBJ2-7; D not resolved. Trimming shortened V by 0 bases and J by 5 bases, and 15 bases separated the two germline ends. Germline V gives CDR1 SGDLS, CDR2 YYNGEE. The CDR3 sequence is 15 residues long. CDR3 bases: TGTGCCAGCAGCGTAGATGGCACCCCCCTTGACGAGCAGTACTTC. Amino acid sequence: CASSVDGTPLDEQYF.

The gene calls are TRBV28 and TRBJ2-2; TRBD1 matches 8 bases. V shed 2 bases, J shed 7 bases, and the junction held 6 bases outside the gene matches. CDR1 is MDHEN and CDR2 is SYDVKM in the germline V gene. The CDR3 sequence is 15 residues long. The CDR3, as DNA: TGTGCCAGCAGTTTAGACAGGGGAAGGGGCGGGGAGCTGTTTTTT. Amino acid sequence: CASSLDRGRGGELFF.

This clone was seen more than once but under ten times. For the CDR3, the DNA is TGTGCCAGCAGCCCCCCGCCGGTCGGAGGTGAAGCTTTCTTT. It translates to CASSPPPVGGEAFF. V and J are TRBV5-6 and TRBJ1-1; no clear D gene. Trimming left V 4 bases short and J 7 bases short, with 17 bases between. This CDR3 has 14 amino acids. Germline V gene lookup returns CDR1 SGHDT and CDR2 YYEEEE.

The V call is TRBV11-2, the J call TRBJ2-7; D gene uncertain. The germline gives CDR1 SGHAT, CDR2 FQNNGV. The CDR3 runs to 13 residues. V lost 5 bases to trimming and J lost 3 bases, with 11 bases between them. The CDR3, as DNA: TGTGCCAGCAGCACTACCGCCGACTACGAGCAGTACTTC. Protein: CASSTTADYEQYF.

The V and J genes are TRBV7-9 and TRBJ2-7; 13 nucleotides agree with TRBD2. The J segment lost 4 bases and the V segment lost 5 bases, leaving 11 bases of the junction unmatched. The germline V gene encodes CDR1 SEHNR and CDR2 FQNEAQ (reference sequence). This CDR3 contains 17 residues. The DNA of the CDR3 is TGTGCCAGCAGCCCCGGACTAGCGGGAGATTCTGTTTACGAGCAGTACTTC. Amino acid sequence: CASSPGLAGDSVYEQYF.

The chain couples TRBV11-2 to TRBJ2-3; TRBD2 is a possible D gene (5 bases). Germline V lookup: CDR1 SGHAT, CDR2 FQNNGV. The length of the CDR3 is 15 residues. V was cut by 2 bases and J by 2 bases, with 11 bases left in between. The CDR3 loop reads CASSLSARDTDTQYF. The CDR3 nucleotides are TGTGCCAGCAGCTTATCGGCCCGGGACACAGATACGCAGTATTTT. The entire variable domain, with the rest obtained from reference TRBV11-2 and TRBJ2-3, is as follows: EAGVAQSPRYKIIEKRQSVAFWCNPISGHATLYWYQQILGQGPKLLIQFQNNGVVDDSQLPKDRFSAERLKGVDSTLKIQPAKLEDSAVYLCASSLSARDTDTQYFGPGTRLTVL.

The chain couples TRBV6-1 to TRBJ1-4; 7 positions match TRBD1. Germline assignment: CDR1 MNHNS and CDR2 SASEGT. V trimming: 4 bases; J trimming: 7 bases; junction bases outside the gene matches: 6. The CDR3 sequence is 14 residues long. The CDR3 DNA follows: TGTGCCAGCAGTGGGGGACAGAGTCGTGAAAAACTGTTTTTT. It codes for CASSGGQSREKLFF.

The chain couples TRBV11-3 to TRBJ2-7; no clear D. Germline V CDR1 and CDR2: SGHNT, YENEEA. Trimming cost V 7 bases and J 3 bases, with 16 bases left between them. The CDR3 covers 14 residues. The CDR3, as DNA: TGTGCCAGCACAAAGGAAGCGCAAAGCTACGAGCAGTACTTC. It specifies CASTKEAQSYEQYF.

This clone was counted a single time. The DNA for the CDR3 is TGTGCCAGCAGCCAAGGGCTAGGACGGACTTCGAACACTGAAGCTTTCTTT. It translates to CASSQGLGRTSNTEAFF. The V and J genes are TRBV4-2 and TRBJ1-1; D unresolved. V was clipped by 1 base and J by 1 base, with 16 bases between them. CDR3 length: 17 residues. CDR1 is LGHNA, CDR2 YNFKEQ, per germline.

The CDR3 spells CASSFETGNHEQYF. The CDR3 DNA reads TGTGCCAGCAGCTTCGAGACAGGGAACCACGAGCAGTACTTC. V gene TRBV7-9 combines with J gene TRBJ2-7, with 7 bases fitting TRBD1. From germline, CDR1 is SEHNR and CDR2 FQNEAQ (reference sequence). The CDR3 length is 14 residues. After removal of 3 bases from V and 5 bases from J, the junction contained 7 bases not matched to a gene.

This sequence joins TRBV19 and TRBJ1-5, with D perhaps TRBD1 (5 bases). V dropped 3 bases and J dropped 2 bases, with 11 bases sitting between them. This CDR3 spans 15 amino acids. CDR1 and CDR2 from the germline V gene are LNHDA and SQIVND (reference sequence). For the CDR3, the DNA is TGTGCCAGTAGTATGGGCAGGGAGGGCAATCAGCCCCAGCATTTT. This codes for CASSMGREGNQPQHF.

The gene calls are TRBV2 and TRBJ2-5, with unresolved D. The CDR3 has 13 residues. Germline V gene lookup returns CDR1 SNHLY and CDR2 FYNNEI. V lost 4 bases to trimming and J lost 0 bases, with 6 bases between them. This chain's CDR3 is CASSGAYQETQYF. The CDR3 DNA sequence: TGTGCCAGCAGTGGGGCGTACCAAGAGACCCAGTACTTC.

The chain carries TRBV5-6 and TRBJ2-6; TRBD1 is a possible D gene (5 bases). The CDR3 consists of 18 residues. Germline V gives CDR1 SGHDT, CDR2 YYEEEE. With 0 bases removed from V and 1 base from J, the gap between germline ends came to 14 bases. The CDR3 reads CASSLGWQGLSGANVLTF. CDR3 nucleotide sequence: TGTGCCAGCAGCTTGGGGTGGCAGGGATTGTCTGGGGCCAACGTCCTGACTTTC.

V is TRBV6-6 and J is TRBJ2-7; the D is unclear. This CDR3 has 12 residues. Germline V CDR1 and CDR2: MNHNY, SVGAGI (reference sequence). Trimming took off 11 bases at V and 3 bases at J, with 14 bases between the two ends. Here the CDR3 DNA reads TGTGCCGCTCTAGGAAACGTCTACGAGCAGTACTTC. This codes for CAALGNVYEQYF.

This clone was counted only a few times. The V gene is TRBV6-1, the J gene TRBJ2-6, with a possible D match to TRBD1 (7 bases). CDR1 is MNHNS, CDR2 SASEGT, per germline. The CDR3 has 12 amino acids. Trimming removed 6 bases at V and 12 bases at J, with 12 bases between. The CDR3 sequence is CASRDRRGVLTF. The CDR3 DNA sequence: TGTGCCAGCAGGGACAGGAGGGGCGTCCTGACTTTC.